A selection of T cell receptor beta chains follows, all from one sample in a study of PD-L1 blockade in urothelial cancer. TCRdb keeps only in-frame clones here, not all; method: immunoSEQ multiplex PCR. The sample lists about 84,000 clones, roughly 87% seen once, with more than 8% in the top ten. The source was PBMCs, collected around atezolizumab (anti-PD-L1) treatment. Receptors were obtained from a man in his 70s with urothelial cancer. The CDR3 runs from the conserved cysteine through the conserved F or W. A D gene is named only where the DNA matches it firmly. Some rows mark clone size as missing; the rest say once, few, many or name a class of expanded clone.

clone_size,v_call,j_call,d_call,cdr3_nt,cdr3_aa
NA,TRBV5-4,TRBJ2-1,NA,TGTGCCAGCAGCTTGGGGGTCTCGGCGGCTAGCTCCTACAATGAGCAGTTCTTC,CASSLGVSAASSYNEQFF
once,TRBV27,TRBJ2-7,TRBD2,TGTGCCAGCAGTTTATCGGGGGGGGGTTTCGGCGAGCAGTACTTC,CASSLSGGGFGEQYF
few,TRBV2,TRBJ1-5,NA,TGTGCCAGCAGTGAAGAAGTCGGTCAGCCCCAGCATTTT,CASSEEVGQPQHF
NA,TRBV5-1,TRBJ2-1,TRBD1,TGCGCCAGCAGCTTGGGGGGAACAGGGGGAGATGAGCAGTTCTTC,CASSLGGTGGDEQFF
NA,TRBV18,TRBJ2-2,TRBD1,TGTGCCAGCTCTCGGACAGGGAACACCGGGGAGCTGTTTTTT,CASSRTGNTGELFF
once,TRBV19,TRBJ1-2,NA,TGTGCCAGTAGTATAATTCAGGGGACCCTCTCCTATGGCTACACCTTC,CASSIIQGTLSYGYTF
once,TRBV10-2,TRBJ2-7,NA,TGCGCCAGCAGTGATCAGGCAGGGGGGTCCTACGAGCAGTACTTC,CASSDQAGGSYEQYF
NA,TRBV6-5,TRBJ1-1,TRBD1,TGTGCCAGCAGAAAGGACAGGGAACAGGGCGAAGCTTTCTTT,CASRKDREQGEAFF
NA,TRBV6-1,TRBJ2-1,TRBD1,TGTGCCAGTCGACAGGGCGGCTACAATGAGCAGTTCTTC,CASRQGGYNEQFF
NA,TRBV7-9,TRBJ2-5,NA,TGTGCCAGCAGCGTCGACAACCAAGAGACCCAGTACTTC,CASSVDNQETQYF
NA,TRBV7-8,TRBJ2-5,TRBD2,TGTGCCAGCGGTCGGACTATCACGGGGGGAGGGGAGACCCAGTACTTC,CASGRTITGGGETQYF
NA,TRBV18,TRBJ2-1,TRBD2,TGTGCCAGCTCACCACCCGGACTAGGACTAAATGAGCAGTTCTTC,CASSPPGLGLNEQFF
NA,TRBV6-5,TRBJ2-7,TRBD1,TGTGCCAGCAGCCAGACAGGGTTGGACGAGCAGTACTTC,CASSQTGLDEQYF
few,TRBV2,TRBJ2-7,NA,TGTGCCAGCAAAATTAGCGAGAGCTCCTACGAGCAGTACTTC,CASKISESSYEQYF
NA,TRBV28,TRBJ1-3,NA,TGTGCCAGCAGTTTAACTCCCTCTGGAAACACCATATATTTT,CASSLTPSGNTIYF
NA,TRBV5-1,TRBJ2-1,TRBD1,TGCGCCAGCAGCTCCTGGACAGGGGGTGTAGAGGATGAGCAGTTCTTC,CASSSWTGGVEDEQFF
once,TRBV21-1,TRBJ2-7,NA,TGTGCCAGCAGCAAAGGTGGAGGGTGGACCTACGAGCAGTACTTC,CASSKGGGWTYEQYF
NA,TRBV5-1,TRBJ2-3,NA,TGCGCCAGCAGCGTAGGGCAAGGAGGGGATACGCAGTATTTT,CASSVGQGGDTQYF
NA,TRBV19,TRBJ1-6,NA,TGTGCCAGTGATCCGGGGGGCGATTCACCCCTCCACTTT,CASDPGGDSPLHF
few,TRBV18,TRBJ2-7,NA,TGTGCCAGCTCACCATTTAGTCGAAGCTCCTACGAGCAGTACTTC,CASSPFSRSSYEQYF
NA,TRBV27,TRBJ2-2,TRBD1,TGTGCCAGCAGTATGTCCGGGACAGTGAACACCGGGGAGCTGTTTTTT,CASSMSGTVNTGELFF
few,TRBV5-6,TRBJ2-3,NA,TGTGCCAGCAGCTTGGAGGCGGGGCCAACCACAGATACGCAGTATTTT,CASSLEAGPTTDTQYF
once,TRBV9,TRBJ1-1,NA,TGTGCCAGCACCAAAGCCGGGAACCTTAACACTGAAGCTTTCTTT,CASTKAGNLNTEAFF
once,TRBV7-2,TRBJ2-2,NA,TGTGCCAGCAGCAGGACAAGCTGGACCGGGGAGCTGTTTTTT,CASSRTSWTGELFF
NA,TRBV2,TRBJ2-5,TRBD1,TGTGCCAGCAGTGCCGACAGGGCCCAAGAGACCCAGTACTTC,CASSADRAQETQYF
NA,TRBV4-3,TRBJ2-1,NA,TGCGCCAGCAGCCAAGATCGGGGTAGCGGGCAGTTCTTC,CASSQDRGSGQFF
NA,TRBV18,TRBJ2-5,TRBD1,TGTGCCAGCTCGCACGGGACAGTCCAAGAGACCCAGTACTTC,CASSHGTVQETQYF
NA,TRBV7-2,TRBJ2-5,NA,TGTGCCAGCAGCCGTGAGGTAGATGAAGAGACCCAGTACTTC,CASSREVDEETQYF
few,TRBV7-6,TRBJ2-5,TRBD2,TGTGCCAGCAGCAAGGCACTAGCGGGGGGGCGGGAGACCCAGTACTTC,CASSKALAGGRETQYF
NA,TRBV7-2,TRBJ2-2,TRBD2,TGTGCCAGCAAGGGGAGGGGCACCGGGGAGCTGTTTTTT,CASKGRGTGELFF
NA,TRBV7-3,TRBJ2-3,NA,TGTGCCAGCAGCTTAATGTTCGGGGGCACAGATACGCAGTATTTT,CASSLMFGGTDTQYF
NA,TRBV6-5,TRBJ2-1,NA,TGTGCCAGCAGTTATGAGCGGCAGACCTACAATGAGCAGTTCTTC,CASSYERQTYNEQFF
NA,TRBV7-9,TRBJ2-5,TRBD2,TGTGCCAGCAGCCCTAGGACTAGCGGGGGGCGAGAGACCCAGTACTTC,CASSPRTSGGRETQYF
NA,TRBV25-1,TRBJ1-2,TRBD1,TGTGCCAGCAGTCTACAGTCCCCTGGACAGGGGGGTGGCTACACCTTC,CASSLQSPGQGGGYTF
few,TRBV18,TRBJ2-1,NA,TGTGCCAGCTCACCGCCATGGAGCTCCTACAATGAGCAGTTCTTC,CASSPPWSSYNEQFF